The present TCR beta chain was sequenced within a study of blood T cell repertoires in COVID-19. Study context: From the United States, Italy and Spain came samples of acute and convalescent COVID-19. Sources were T cells, B-cell-depleted T cells, or PBMCs; the material itself was cDNA or gDNA.

The CDR3 extends over 13 amino acids. The trim removed 3 bases at V and 4 bases at J, leaving 5 bases unmatched. Germline CDR1 reads SQVTM; CDR2 reads ANQGSEA. Authors' methods: Reference gene primer amplification in the assay estimated nucleated cell counts. The data were produced by immunoSEQ multiplex PCR, yet TCRdb's version contains in-frame clones alone and is incomplete. D and trimming come from the DNA, and the V and J calls and clone size come from that table. This table holds 200,000 to 300,000 clones, about 90% found once. Sequencing used peripheral blood. The chain carries TRBV29-1 and TRBJ1-2; 7 bases fit TRBD1. This TCR was sampled from a woman in her forties or fifties with acute or convalescent COVID-19. The CDR3 reads CSVEDGTAYGYTF. The CDR3 DNA follows: TGCAGCGTTGAGGACGGGACAGCCTATGGCTACACCTTC.